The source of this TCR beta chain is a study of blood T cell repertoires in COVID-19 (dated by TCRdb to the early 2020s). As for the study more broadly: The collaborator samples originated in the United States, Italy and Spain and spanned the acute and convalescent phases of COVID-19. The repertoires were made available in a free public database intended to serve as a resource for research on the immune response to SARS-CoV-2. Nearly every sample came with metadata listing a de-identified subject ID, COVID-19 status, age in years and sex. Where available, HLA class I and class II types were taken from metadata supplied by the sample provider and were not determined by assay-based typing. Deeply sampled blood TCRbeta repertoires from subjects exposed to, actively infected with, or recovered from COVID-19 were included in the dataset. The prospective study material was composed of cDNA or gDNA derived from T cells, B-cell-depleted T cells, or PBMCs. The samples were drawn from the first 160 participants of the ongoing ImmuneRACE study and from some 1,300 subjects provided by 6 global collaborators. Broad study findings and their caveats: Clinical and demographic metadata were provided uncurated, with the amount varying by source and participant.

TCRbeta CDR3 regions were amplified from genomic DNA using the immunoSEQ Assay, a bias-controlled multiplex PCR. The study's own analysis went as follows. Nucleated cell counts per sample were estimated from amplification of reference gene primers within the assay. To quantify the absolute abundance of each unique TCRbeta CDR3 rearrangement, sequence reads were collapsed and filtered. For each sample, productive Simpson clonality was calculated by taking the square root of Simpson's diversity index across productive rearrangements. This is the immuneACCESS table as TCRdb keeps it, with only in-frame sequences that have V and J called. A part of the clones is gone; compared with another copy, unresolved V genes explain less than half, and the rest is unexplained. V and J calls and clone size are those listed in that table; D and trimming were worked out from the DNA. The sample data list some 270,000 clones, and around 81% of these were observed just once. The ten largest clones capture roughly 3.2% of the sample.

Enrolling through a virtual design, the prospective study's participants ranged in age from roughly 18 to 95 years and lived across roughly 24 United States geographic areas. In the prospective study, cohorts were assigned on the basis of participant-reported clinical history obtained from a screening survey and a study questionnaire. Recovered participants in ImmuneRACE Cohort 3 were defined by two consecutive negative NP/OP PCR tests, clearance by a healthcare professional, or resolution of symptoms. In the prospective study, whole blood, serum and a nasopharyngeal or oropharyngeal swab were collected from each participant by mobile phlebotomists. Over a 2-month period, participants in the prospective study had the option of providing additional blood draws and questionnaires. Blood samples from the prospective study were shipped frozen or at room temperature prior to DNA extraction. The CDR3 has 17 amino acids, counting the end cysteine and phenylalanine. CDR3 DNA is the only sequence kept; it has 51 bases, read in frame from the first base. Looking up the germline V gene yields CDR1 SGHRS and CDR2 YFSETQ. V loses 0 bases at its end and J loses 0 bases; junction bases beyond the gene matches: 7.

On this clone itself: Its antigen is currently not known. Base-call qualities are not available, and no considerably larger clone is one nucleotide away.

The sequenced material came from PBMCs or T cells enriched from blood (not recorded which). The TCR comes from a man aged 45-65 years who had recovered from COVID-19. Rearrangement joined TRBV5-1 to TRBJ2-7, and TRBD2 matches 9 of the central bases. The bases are TGCGCCAGCAGCTTGGCCCCTAGCGGGGAGGGCTCCTACGAGCAGTACTTC. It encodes CASSLAPSGEGSYEQYF. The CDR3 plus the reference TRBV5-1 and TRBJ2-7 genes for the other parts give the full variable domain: KAGVTQTPRYLIKTRGQQVTLSCSPISGHRSVSWYQQTPGQGLQFLFEYFSETQRNKGNFPGRFSGRQFSNSRSEMNVSTLELGDSALYLCASSLAPSGEGSYEQYFGPGTRLTVT.